This TCR beta chain comes out of a study of regulatory T cells in long-lasting Graves disease (dated by TCRdb to about 2021). Regarding the study in general: Newly diagnosed Graves' disease patients had taken antithyroid drugs for less than 3 months. Peripheral blood TCR sequencing and RNA sequencing compared persistent Graves' disease patients with newly diagnosed Graves' disease patients. The study was conducted in China and was registered as a clinical trial. TCR sequencing covered some 13 persistent and 20 newly diagnosed Graves' disease patients, some 33 samples in total.

Overall results and qualifications from the work: Persistent disease showed preferential use of TRBV28, TRBJ1-2 and TRBJ2-5, whereas newly diagnosed disease favored TRBV20-1 and TRBJ2-1. Sequencing and analysis were restricted to the TCR beta chain. Because the primary lesion, thyroid tissue, could not be accessed, the study looked at peripheral blood alone. Lower TCR Shannon entropy and fewer highly expanded clones were observed in persistent Graves' disease patients than in newly diagnosed patients, which suggested clonal expansion. The small sample size was acknowledged by the authors as a limitation that may reduce accuracy. Persistent patients shared more public clonotypes among themselves (fewer than 3,000) than newly diagnosed patients did (more than 950).

This sample's time point label indicates: newly diagnosed GD, antithyroid drugs for less than 3 months. For both TCR sequencing and RNA sequencing, RNA was extracted from PBMCs using TRIzol. The diagnosis of Graves' disease was made according to American Thyroid Association guidelines. Patients for the study were recruited at an endocrinology department in Xi'an, China. Each patient gave approximately 8.8 milliliters of peripheral blood, collected in an EDTA anticoagulant tube. PBMCs were isolated by Ficoll Paque Plus density gradient separation without further T cell sorting. An Agilent 2100 Bioanalyzer and agarose gel were used to assess RNA quality, and a NanoDrop 2000 was used to measure RNA concentration. The library was prepared using multiplex PCR. The data were produced on an Illumina HiSeq 4000. CDR3 regions were amplified by Arm-PCR with iRepertoire HTBI primers to construct TCR beta libraries. PCR products were gel purified before sequencing. The published analysis was carried out like this. A total of 62 TRBV and under 15 TRBJ segments were identified across samples and were used for gene usage analysis of CDR3 amino acid clonotypes. Filtered high-quality paired reads were merged into contigs using COPE and FqMerger. Contigs were aligned with BLAST to IMGT TRBV, TRBD and TRBJ reference genes, and CDR3 was defined per IMGT. Highly expanded clones were defined as clonotypes with a frequency above 0.1%. Shannon entropy served as the measure of repertoire diversity, while the Gini coefficient captured V-J evenness. Public clonotypes were defined as clonotypes shared by more than one individual. TCRdb handled the public reads itself, with Q25 trimming in fastp and clone calling in MiXCR, and kept productive beta chains. Every CDR3 protein is listed once, alongside the most common genes and DNA of its rows. The V and J calls shown here were made by TCRdb, not taken from the authors' results. A total of roughly 350,000 distinct CDR3 sequences appear in this sample, over 15% of them only once. The ten biggest clones cover 25% to 30% of the sample.

This clonotype came up many times. Its antigen has not been determined. The record has no base qualities; no much larger clone is one base away. The CDR3, cysteine through phenylalanine, is 13 amino acids long. Only the CDR3 region is kept as DNA, spanning 39 bases read in frame from base 1. V loses 2 bases of germline sequence and J loses 4 bases, and the interval between the two ends is 9 bases. The germline V gene (reference sequence) yields DFQATT for CDR1 and SNEGSKA for CDR2. This same sample was also taken into another study, of T cells in Graves' hyperthyroidism and ophthalmopathy. The second study's authors report: Stable Graves' hyperthyroidism was defined as the absence of progression to ophthalmopathy over 18 months of follow-up. Hyperthyroidism patients were aged 18 to 65 years and newly diagnosed, with disease duration of less than 2 months. Exclusion was applied to patients with uncontrolled infections, other autoimmune diseases, pregnancy or lactation. Diagnoses were established on the basis of clinical symptoms, serum thyroxine and TRAb, thyroid ultrasound, and orbital computed tomography. A first-round RT-PCR of the TCR CDR3 used the HTBI primer set with the Qiagen OneStep RT-PCR kit. Most expanded thyroid clonotypes (frequency above 0.001) were also found in blood, which suggests that blood repertoires may mirror thyroid immune responses. In cross-validation, a model built on a 13 V-J signature told ophthalmopathy apart from stable hyperthyroidism with just under 90% sensitivity and 81% to 82% specificity, and in testing the same model reached 80%/75%. In validation, progression to ophthalmopathy was predicted by the model with roughly 69% sensitivity and 72% to 85% specificity, a median of approximately 6.5 months before onset. To identify TCR V-J signatures that set the groups apart, the researchers used a discovery cohort of 90 to 100 patients, made up of some 41 with Graves' ophthalmopathy and some 60 with stable Graves' hyperthyroidism. Whether ophthalmopathy could be predicted prospectively was tested in an independent validation cohort made up of roughly 20 hyperthyroidism patients plus 17 patients who later progressed to ophthalmopathy. The 85 to 100 discovery patients were divided at random into training and test sets in a 7:3 ratio. In addition, the study compared T-cell repertoires in thyroid tissue and in blood from 6 or 7 Graves' hyperthyroidism patients. Following sampling, methimazole starting at 30 mg daily was given to hyperthyroidism patients, and high-dose intravenous methylprednisolone was given to ophthalmopathy patients. A second multiplex PCR round built the libraries, followed by size selection and purification. The libraries were sequenced on an Illumina HiSeq2000 using paired-end 100 bp reads. Raw data were processed with SOAPnuke, discarding reads with adapters, uncalled bases, mean Phred below 15, or no exact constant-primer or identifier match. COPE v1.2.5 was used to merge high-quality paired reads, and clonotypes were defined as unique nucleotide sequences. MiTCR v1.1 was used to align the clonotypes against IMGT TRBV, TRBD and TRBJ reference segments. The analysis included only V-J combinations with a frequency above 0.0001, which together covered approximately 99% of the repertoires. A TCS score was defined as the ratio of F50 (clonal expansion) to E x V (chaos), with BLOSUM62-based TCRdist applied between CDR3 peptides within each V-J. Welch's t-statistics and random forest reduced 500 to 550 V-J features to 13, which were used in a naive Bayes classifier (R e1071). No statistical method was used to fix the sample size in advance, and group allocation was not hidden from the investigators. The paper reports TCR Vbeta CDR3 sequencing of over 120 peripheral blood samples: approximately 43 ophthalmopathy, fewer than 80 hyperthyroidism and approximately 17 progressor patients.

This TCR came from a man aged 40-50 years with Graves disease. Donor details come from another sample of the same person, matched by shared clones. The sample here was peripheral blood mononuclear cells (PBMCs), taken at new diagnosis, from a patient treated with antithyroid drugs. The chain couples TRBV20-1 to TRBJ2-1; no D segment can be confidently identified. The DNA sequence is TGCAGTGCTAGATCTAGGGTTTACAATGAGCAGTTCTTC. Translated, this gives CSARSRVYNEQFF.